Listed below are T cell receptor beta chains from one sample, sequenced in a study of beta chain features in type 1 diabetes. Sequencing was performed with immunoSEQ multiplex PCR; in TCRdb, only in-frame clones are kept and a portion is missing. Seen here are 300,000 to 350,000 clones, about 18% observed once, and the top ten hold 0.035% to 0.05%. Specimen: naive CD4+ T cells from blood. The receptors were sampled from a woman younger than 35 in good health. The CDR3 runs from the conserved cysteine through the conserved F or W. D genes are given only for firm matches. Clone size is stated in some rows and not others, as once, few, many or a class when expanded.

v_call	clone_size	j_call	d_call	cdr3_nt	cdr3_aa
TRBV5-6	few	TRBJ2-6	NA	TGTGCCAGCAGTGATCAGGGGGCCAACGTCCTGACTTTC	CASSDQGANVLTF
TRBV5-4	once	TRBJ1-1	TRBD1	TGTGCCAGCAGTCGACAGGGGAACACTGAAGCTTTCTTT	CASSRQGNTEAFF
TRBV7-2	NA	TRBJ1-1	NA	TGTGCCAGCAGCTTAGGGAGGAAATCCCCGAACACTGAAGCTTTCTTT	CASSLGRKSPNTEAFF
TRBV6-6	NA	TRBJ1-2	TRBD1	TGTGCCAGCAGGCAGGGGGAGGCCAACTATGGCTACACCTTC	CASRQGEANYGYTF
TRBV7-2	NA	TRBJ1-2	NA	TGTGCCTGGGGCAGCACTAACTATGGCTACACCTTC	CAWGSTNYGYTF
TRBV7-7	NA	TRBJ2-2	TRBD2	TGTGCTAGCAGCACCGGGACTAGCGGGAGCGTGGGGGAGCTGTTTTTT	CASSTGTSGSVGELFF
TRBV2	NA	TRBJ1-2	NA	TGTGCCAGCAGTGAAGCGCGGGGGGCACTGGTTGGCTACACCTTC	CASSEARGALVGYTF
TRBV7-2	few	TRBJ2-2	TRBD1	TGTGCCAGCAGCCCTTCTGGGACAGGGTGGACCGGGGAGCTGTTTTTT	CASSPSGTGWTGELFF
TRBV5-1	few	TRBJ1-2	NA	TGCGCCAGCAGCCCGAGGGGGTTACTGGACTATGGCTACACCTTC	CASSPRGLLDYGYTF
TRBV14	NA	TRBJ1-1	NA	TGTGCCAGCAGCCGTCGACAGAACACTGAAGCTTTCTTT	CASSRRQNTEAFF
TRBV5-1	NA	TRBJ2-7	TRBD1	TGCGCCAGCAGCTTCGCGACAGGGGCACAAGAGCAGTACTTC	CASSFATGAQEQYF
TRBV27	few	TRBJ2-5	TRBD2	TGTGCCAGCAGTTCGGGACTAGCGGGAGGTGAGACCCAGTACTTC	CASSSGLAGGETQYF
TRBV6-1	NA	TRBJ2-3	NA	TGTGCCAGCTTAAATTACAGGTTAACCACAGATACGCAGTATTTT	CASLNYRLTTDTQYF
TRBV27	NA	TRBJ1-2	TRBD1	TGTGCCAGCAGTACCCACCCCTGGACAGGGGCGATCCCTCCCCATGGCTACACCTTC	CASSTHPWTGAIPPHGYTF
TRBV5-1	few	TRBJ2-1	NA	TGCGCCAGCAGCTCCCGGGCACTAGACAATGAGCAGTTCTTC	CASSSRALDNEQFF
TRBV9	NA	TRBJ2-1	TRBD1	TGTGCCAGCAGCTCCGGGACAGGGGTCTACAATGAGCAGTTCTTC	CASSSGTGVYNEQFF
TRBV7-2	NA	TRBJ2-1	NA	TGTGCCGGGGGGAACAATGAGCAGTTCTTC	CAGGNNEQFF